This T cell receptor (beta chain) was sequenced for a study of beta chain features in type 1 diabetes. General study results and limits: VDJ junctions from type 1 diabetes patients carried fewer insertions and larger deletions. In every one of the four CD4+ subsets, TCRB CDR3s were moderately but significantly shorter in Type 1 diabetes patients.

Cell sorting via CD45RO/CCR7/CD25/CD127/CD95/CD27 was performed to obtain CD4+ naive, central memory, regulatory and stem cell-like memory cells. Of the isolated RNA, all was reverse transcribed, and so the sequenced material was expressed TCRB transcripts. An average of about 3.5 million reads was obtained for naive, central memory and regulatory T cell samples. Clones were sequenced by immunoSEQ multiplex PCR, and TCRdb holds only the in-frame ones, with some missing. The sample consists of hundreds of thousands of clones, roughly 13% of them appearing once. On this clone: Its antigen is still unknown.

This CDR3 has 16 amino acids. The germline gives CDR1 MDHEN, CDR2 SYDVKM. Trimming removed 4 bases from V and 6 bases from J; junction bases left unmatched: 7. The chain links TRBV28 to TRBJ2-1, with TRBD2 matching 12 bases. This TCR was sampled from a man aged 18 to 29 in good health. Sequencing was done on a sample of naive CD4+ T cells from blood. The CDR3 nucleotides are TGTGCCAGCAGTTATCCTAGCGGGAGGGCCGTCAATGAGCAGTTCTTC. Protein sequence: CASSYPSGRAVNEQFF. Full variable domain (remainder filled in from reference TRBV28 and TRBJ2-1): DVKVTQSSRYLVKRTGEKVFLECVQDMDHENMFWYRQDPGLGLRLIYFSYDVKMKEKGDIPEGYSVSREKKERFSLILESASTNQTSMYLCASSYPSGRAVNEQFFGPGTRLTVL.